The present T cell receptor beta chain was sequenced within a study of CD4 T cells in relation to SARS-CoV-2 and coronaviruses. Study background: TCR beta CDR3s were sequenced after roughly 10-day antigen culture of PBMCs.

V was trimmed by 6 bases and J by 4 bases, leaving 15 bases between them. Germline CDR1 and CDR2: MDHEN and SYDVKM. The CDR3 has 14 amino acids. A word on this clone: The antigen is not known.

Sequenced by immunoSEQ multiplex PCR; TCRdb stores in-frame clones only, minus some. The repertoire holds about 39,000 clones, with around 83% as singletons. This sequence was found in an adult with COVID-19. V usage is TRBV28 and J usage is TRBJ2-5; D is perhaps TRBD2 (7 bases). Sequenced sample: naive CD4+ T cells from PBMCs, cultured in vitro. Subset described: naive CD4+ T cells isolated by negative enrichment. CDR3 in DNA: TGTGCCAGCAGCCCTAGGGGGGGTCCAGAGACCCAGTACTTC. Encoded protein: CASSPRGGPETQYF.